This TCR beta chain was observed in a study of T cell changes during pregnancy in multiple sclerosis. CDR3 length equals 13 residues. Trimming cost V 4 bases and J 4 bases, with 9 bases left between them. CDR1 and CDR2 from the germline V gene are SGHRS and YFSETQ. Sequenced by immunoSEQ multiplex PCR; TCRdb stores in-frame clones only, minus some. The data contain about 100,000 clones, roughly nine tenths of them seen just once; the ten biggest clones take up approximately 3.5%. The sequence derives from a female donor with multiple sclerosis, enrolled in a pregnancy study. The input for sequencing was peripheral blood, taken after pregnancy. The chain combines TRBV5-1 with TRBJ1-3; D not resolved. The CDR3 sequence is CASSPGGGNTIYF. DNA for the CDR3: TGCGCCAGCAGCCCCGGAGGGGGAAACACCATATATTTT.